In its sample, the clone carrying this T cell receptor beta chain was seen once. Its matching antigen is unknown. This record comes from a study of chemoradiotherapy in HPV16-positive cancers. The CDR3 is made up of 16 amino acids. The V and J ends lost 1 base and 6 bases, in that order; junction bases with no gene match: 8. Germline CDR1 GTSNPN, CDR2 SVGIG (reference sequence). Study conclusions and caveats: During treatment, candidate HPV-specific clones and E7-related motifs expanded in tumor.

Repeated repertoire sampling spanned the course of chemoradiotherapy. Clones were sequenced by immunoSEQ multiplex PCR, and TCRdb holds only the in-frame ones, with some missing. The sample shows under 8,500 clones, 87% of them seen only once. The genes are TRBV30 and TRBJ2-2; 10 nucleotides agree with TRBD2. The TCR sequence derives from a human donor with HPV-associated anogenital cancer. This material consisted of blood, taken from a patient who underwent chemoradiotherapy. Written as DNA, the CDR3 is TGTGCCTGGAGTGGACTAGCGGGTACACGGGCCGGGGAGCTGTTTTTT. It specifies CAWSGLAGTRAGELFF.